This T cell receptor beta chain was captured in a study of human T cells and chemical hapten exposure. This clonotype was counted only a few times. Germline V gene lookup returns CDR1 SEHNR and CDR2 FQNEAQ (reference sequence). J was trimmed by 2 bases and V by 6 bases; bases with no gene match: 5. CDR3 length: 15 residues. Via MiXCR, TCRdb re-called the RACE reads, giving one row per CDR3 protein. The sample contains 70,000 to 90,000 distinct CDR3 sequences, 10% to 13% of which appear only once. Time point reported: patch test 3, about 24 weeks after DPC sensitization. Sample treatment: therapeutic diphenylcyclopropenone sensitization with weekly scalp DPC.

The sequencing here drew on whole blood, taken in connection with sensitization to the hapten diphenylcyclopropenone (DPC). This TCR derives from a woman in her 50s with alopecia areata. Some clones in this sample may be carry-over from other donors' samples. The chain is built from TRBV7-9 and TRBJ2-7; 12 nucleotides match TRBD2. CDR3 sequence reads: CASSILAGGPYEQYF. In DNA, the CDR3 is TGTGCCAGCAGTATACTAGCGGGAGGACCCTACGAGCAGTACTTC.